The clone carrying this T cell receptor beta chain was seen a handful of times. The data stem from a study of cytomegalovirus exposure and HLA in healthy donors. PCR used 60 Vbeta primers and 13 Jbeta primers. Clones were sequenced by immunoSEQ multiplex PCR, and TCRdb holds only the in-frame ones, with some missing. Seen here are over 150,000 clones, about three quarters observed once, and the top ten hold roughly 1.4%. This CDR3 comprises 13 residues. Germline CDR1 reads SGHNT; CDR2 reads YYREEE (reference sequence). V lost 4 bases and J 1 base, leaving 8 bases between the germline ends. The origin of this receptor is a woman in her twenties or thirties in good health and CMV-seropositive. The chain employs TRBV5-4 and TRBJ1-1; D perhaps matches TRBD1 (5 bases). Input material: PBMCs. CDR3 in DNA: TGTGCCAGCAGCCCGGACACGAACACTGAAGCTTTCTTT. This encodes CASSPDTNTEAFF.